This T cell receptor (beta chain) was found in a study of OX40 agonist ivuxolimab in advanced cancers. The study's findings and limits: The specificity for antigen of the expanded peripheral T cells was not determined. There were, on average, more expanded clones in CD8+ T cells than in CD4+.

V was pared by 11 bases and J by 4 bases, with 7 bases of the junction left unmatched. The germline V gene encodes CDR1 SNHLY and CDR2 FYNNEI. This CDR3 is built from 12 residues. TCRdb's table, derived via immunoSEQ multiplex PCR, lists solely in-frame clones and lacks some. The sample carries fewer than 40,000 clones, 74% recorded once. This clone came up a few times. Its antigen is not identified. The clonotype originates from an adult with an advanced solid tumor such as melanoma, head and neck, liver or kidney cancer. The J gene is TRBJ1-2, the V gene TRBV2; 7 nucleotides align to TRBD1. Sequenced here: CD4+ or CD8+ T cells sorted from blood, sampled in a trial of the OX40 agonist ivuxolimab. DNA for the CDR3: TGTGCCGGCGACAGGGACGCCTATGGCTACACCTTC. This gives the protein CAGDRDAYGYTF.